These T cell receptor beta chains were read from a single sample in a study of long-term antiretroviral therapy in people with HIV. Clones were read by immunoSEQ multiplex PCR, and TCRdb kept only the in-frame ones, dropping some. Altogether roughly 42,000 clones are present, around 86% being singletons, with the ten largest covering approximately 5.4%. Here the sequenced sample was unsorted PBMCs, taken 0.1 years before starting antiretroviral therapy. The receptors derive from a woman aged 45-59 years with HIV. Both conserved end residues are part of each CDR3.

j_call	v_call	cdr3_aa
TRBJ2-5	TRBV6-1	CASSGRPYVGKGGETQYF
TRBJ1-4	TRBV7-2	CASSFFSGQGYEKLFF
TRBJ2-5	TRBV7-7	CASSLGGAGEQETQYF
TRBJ1-1	TRBV11-2	CASSVQNTEAFF
TRBJ2-3	TRBV6-5	CASSPGGDTQYF
TRBJ1-2	TRBV7-2	CASSLAGRDYGYTF
TRBJ2-3	TRBV4-2	CASSQEGGATDTQYF
TRBJ2-1	TRBV2	CASRATSGGSSYNEQFF
TRBJ1-2	TRBV5-4	CASSGGNGYTF
TRBJ1-3	TRBV2	CASSGQGARGNTIYF
TRBJ1-6	TRBV19	CASRDRSVYNSPLHF
TRBJ2-5	TRBV11-2	CASSLSLAGGQEAQYF
TRBJ2-3	TRBV4-3	CASSQFVAGTTDTQYF
TRBJ2-3	TRBV6-5	CASSYGRGNTDTQYF
TRBJ2-7	TRBV6-1	CATRGPTGDYEQYF
TRBJ2-1	TRBV5-4	CASSLEASQYNEQFF
TRBJ2-7	TRBV27	CASEPTGGAIPYEQYF
TRBJ2-5	TRBV30	CAWSATSGGETQYF
TRBJ1-2	TRBV5-1	CASSLVGTTAINYGYTF
TRBJ1-1	TRBV5-1	CASRPGTGDTEAFF
TRBJ1-1	TRBV30	CALGENTEAFF
TRBJ2-1	TRBV5-6	CASSLGVNEQFF
TRBJ1-3	TRBV6-6	CASSYPSHSGNTIYF
TRBJ1-2	TRBV14	CASSQYGTEDYGYTF
TRBJ1-1	TRBV2	CASSERRGRTEAFF
TRBJ2-7	TRBV4-2	CASSQDIGTSGGHHSYEQYF
TRBJ1-6	TRBV27	CASRTGSSYNSPLHF
TRBJ1-6	TRBV18	CASSSHTDSPLHF
TRBJ1-3	TRBV30	CAWSVMTGLSGGNTIYF
TRBJ2-7	TRBV5-6	CASSSYSYEQYF
TRBJ1-1	TRBV2	CASSVDGTGDSRGLLNTEAFF
TRBJ2-5	TRBV15	CATSRVGGGALETQYF
TRBJ1-2	TRBV27	CASSLTGTGYTF
TRBJ1-1	TRBV7-3	CASSLTRPGQGAGTEAFF
TRBJ2-7	TRBV4-2	CASSQGIGGSYEQYF
TRBJ2-1	TRBV29-1	CSAPRQGSSYNEQFF
TRBJ2-5	TRBV27	CASSLNYLETQYF
TRBJ1-6	TRBV30	CAWRGQGILTRKSSYNSPLHF
TRBJ1-3	TRBV4-1	CASSQDPDRIHTIYF
TRBJ2-7	TRBV16	CASSQTGYEQYF
TRBJ1-6	TRBV15	CATSRDRGGSSSYNSPLHF
TRBJ1-1	TRBV4-2	CASSPQGRIAEAFF
TRBJ1-3	TRBV7-2	CASSLSGGSGNTIYF
TRBJ1-2	TRBV10-3	CAISDKYVSNYGYTF
TRBJ1-1	TRBV7-9	CASSPLGGNTEAFF
TRBJ2-3	TRBV7-2	CASSLRGPGTDTQYF
TRBJ2-3	TRBV7-2	CASSPRGTDTQYF
TRBJ2-3	TRBV2	CASGTSGASTDTQYF